This TCR beta chain was profiled in a study of blood T cell repertoires in COVID-19. As for the study in general: Researchers got acute and convalescent COVID-19 samples from the United States, Italy and Spain. Sources were T cells, B-cell-depleted T cells, or PBMCs; the material itself was cDNA or gDNA.

CDR1 and CDR2 (germline): GTSNPN, SVGIG (reference sequence). V shed 3 bases and J shed 3 bases, with 14 bases lying between them. The CDR3 extends over 14 amino acids. This clone has a single count. Method: immunoSEQ multiplex PCR; TCRdb's copy keeps in-frame clones and lacks some. The sample holds roughly 75,000 clones, around nine tenths seen once. This chain uses TRBV30 with TRBJ1-1; possible D gene TRBD1, 5 bases. Material for sequencing was peripheral blood. This clonotype was sampled from a man aged 55 to 70 with acute or convalescent COVID-19. The CDR3, as DNA: TGTGCCTGGAGGCAGGGAATGGCCGACACTGAAGCTTTCTTT. Translation: CAWRQGMADTEAFF.